The 29 T cell receptor beta chains listed next were all sequenced from one sample in a study of cytomegalovirus exposure and HLA in healthy donors. The PCR had 60 Vbeta and 13 Jbeta primers. This table comes from immunoSEQ multiplex PCR, and its TCRdb copy is limited to in-frame clones, with some not included. The sample holds roughly 140,000 clones, 55% to 70% seen once. Sequenced material: PBMCs. Receptors were obtained from a woman aged 25 to 39 in good health and CMV-seropositive.

The chain links TRBV4-1 to TRBJ2-7; D may be TRBD2 (5 bases). The ends were cut back, 4 bases at V and 2 bases at J, with 12 bases in the middle. CDR3 length equals 14 residues. Per germline, CDR1 MGHRA and CDR2 YSYEKL. The CDR3 nucleotides are TGCGCCAGCAGCCCAGGACTGACACCCTACGAGCAGTACTTC. This gives the protein CASSPGLTPYEQYF.

The rearrangement joins TRBV5-1 to TRBJ2-7, with TRBD1 as a possible D gene (5 bases). This CDR3 region has 14 residues. V lost 7 bases and J lost 3, with 17 bases in between. The germline V gene has CDR1 SGHRS and CDR2 YFSETQ. The CDR3 nucleotides read TGCGCCAGCCAAGGGGCCGTGGGATACTACGAGCAGTACTTC. This encodes CASQGAVGYYEQYF.

The V and J genes are TRBV13 and TRBJ2-2, with 9 bases that match TRBD1. The CDR3 has 17 amino acids. CDR1 is PRHDT, CDR2 FYEKMQ, per germline (reference sequence). The ends lost 7 bases at V and 3 bases at J; junction bases unmatched: 12. The CDR3 sequence is CASIMWQGTGHTGELFF. CDR3 nucleotides: TGTGCCAGCATAATGTGGCAAGGGACAGGGCACACCGGGGAGCTGTTTTTT.

The CDR3 reads CASSPNRGHANEKLFF. The CDR3 DNA is TGTGCCAGCAGCCCGAATCGGGGACACGCTAATGAAAAACTGTTTTTT. The J gene is TRBJ1-4, the V gene TRBV7-9; a possible D gene is TRBD1 (6 bases). CDR1 is SEHNR, CDR2 FQNEAQ, per germline (reference sequence). Trimming left V 5 bases short and J 3 bases short, with 16 bases between. This CDR3 is 16 amino acids long.

This sequence joins TRBV5-1 and TRBJ2-5; TRBD2 matches at 12 bases. The junction had 12 bases not matched to a gene; V was cut back by 8 bases and J by 1 base. CDR3 length: 17 residues. Germline CDR1 and CDR2: SGHRS and YFSETQ. This chain's CDR3 is CASFGGGTSGFQETQYF. CDR3 nucleotide sequence: TGCGCCAGTTTTGGCGGAGGGACTAGCGGGTTCCAAGAGACCCAGTACTTC.

J is TRBJ1-4 and V is TRBV7-9, with 7 positions matching TRBD1. J lost 5 bases, V lost 5 bases, and 5 bases had no gene match. Germline loops: CDR1 SEHNR, CDR2 FQNEAQ (reference sequence). The CDR3 consists of 14 residues. The chain's CDR3 is CASSPQGGNEKLFF. CDR3 coding DNA: TGTGCCAGCAGCCCCCAGGGGGGCAATGAAAAACTGTTTTTT.

In this sample, this clone turned up a few times. The J gene is TRBJ2-1, the V gene TRBV30, with 7 nucleotides matching TRBD2. Unmatched junction bases numbered 9, after V lost 2 bases and J lost 8 bases. The CDR3 has 14 amino acids. Germline V gene lookup returns CDR1 GTSNPN and CDR2 SVGIG (reference sequence). The CDR3 is CAWSQGGSGYEQFF. The CDR3 coding sequence is TGTGCCTGGAGTCAGGGCGGGAGTGGTTATGAGCAGTTCTTC.

The chain employs TRBV25-1 and TRBJ2-3; TRBD1 might be the D (6 bases). Germline CDR1 reads MGHDK; CDR2 reads SYGVNS. CDR3 length equals 15 residues. V was trimmed by 3 bases and J by 3 bases, leaving 13 bases between them. The chain's CDR3 is CASSELGQGTDTQYF. The CDR3 nucleotides read TGTGCCAGCAGTGAGTTGGGGCAGGGGACAGATACGCAGTATTTT. The full variable domain, its missing parts supplied by reference TRBV25-1 and TRBJ2-3, is EADIYQTPRYLVIGTGKKITLECSQTMGHDKMYWYQQDPGMELHLIHYSYGVNSTEKGDLSSESTVSRIRTEHFPLTLESARPSHTSQYLCASSELGQGTDTQYFGPGTRLTVL.

This clone was observed a handful of times. This chain links TRBV6-5 with TRBJ1-2, with 9 bases aligning to TRBD1. The V segment lost 2 bases and the J segment 4 bases; nucleotides outside the gene matches: 8. Germline CDR1 MNHEY, CDR2 SVGAGI. The CDR3 is 16 amino acids. CDR3 in amino acids: CASSYAGTGNRYGYTF. Here the CDR3 DNA reads TGTGCCAGCAGTTACGCCGGGACAGGGAACCGCTATGGCTACACCTTC.

The genes are TRBV30 and TRBJ2-1, with no clear D. Trimming left V 2 bases short and J 8 bases short, with 13 bases between. The length of the CDR3 is 13 residues. Germline V gives CDR1 GTSNPN, CDR2 SVGIG (reference sequence). The CDR3 DNA reads TGTGCCTGGAGTATTGCCCGGAGTCATGAGCAGTTCTTC. It is translated as CAWSIARSHEQFF.

The chain combines TRBV6-6 with TRBJ1-2, with D hard to call. Germline V gives CDR1 MNHNY, CDR2 SVGAGI (reference sequence). Trimming removed 6 bases from V and 8 bases from J, with 19 bases in between. This CDR3 region has 14 residues. The CDR3 is CASSPLDGSRGYTF. The CDR3 DNA sequence: TGTGCCAGCAGCCCACTCGACGGATCGCGGGGCTACACCTTC.

The chain employs TRBV9 and TRBJ2-5; a weak D match, TRBD2 (5 bases). V was trimmed by 0 bases and J by 5 bases, leaving 20 bases between them. This CDR3 spans 17 amino acids. Looked up from germline, CDR1 is SGDLS and CDR2 is YYNGEE. In DNA form, the CDR3 reads TGTGCCAGCAGCGTAGTAATTCGCAGCGGCTTGTTGGAGACCCAGTACTTC. Translating gives CASSVVIRSGLLETQYF. The variable domain in full, completed from reference TRBV9 and TRBJ2-5, reads DSGVTQTPKHLITATGQRVTLRCSPRSGDLSVYWYQQSLDQGLQFLIQYYNGEERAKGNILERFSAQQFPDLHSELNLSSLELGDSALYFCASSVVIRSGLLETQYFGPGTRLLVL.

The chain joins TRBV9 to TRBJ2-5; TRBD2 matches at 8 bases. The CDR3 length is 14 residues. V was clipped by 4 bases and J by 4 bases; unmatched bases: 6. The V gene's germline CDR1 is SGDLS and CDR2 YYNGEE. CDR3 nucleotide sequence: TGTGCCAGCAGCCCCGGGAGGGCCGGAGAGACCCAGTACTTC. It encodes CASSPGRAGETQYF. The whole variable domain, filled in from reference TRBV9 and TRBJ2-5, reads DSGVTQTPKHLITATGQRVTLRCSPRSGDLSVYWYQQSLDQGLQFLIQYYNGEERAKGNILERFSAQQFPDLHSELNLSSLELGDSALYFCASSPGRAGETQYFGPGTRLLVL.

The gene calls are TRBV6-1 and TRBJ2-7, with D perhaps matching TRBD1 (5 bases). The CDR3 runs to 15 residues. V lost 5 bases and J lost 6, with 20 bases in between. CDR1 and CDR2 from the germline V gene are MNHNS and SASEGT. The CDR3 nucleotides are TGTGCCAGCAGTAATGAAGCGCGCAGGGTAGGCGAGCAGTACTTC. Protein: CASSNEARRVGEQYF.

This clone appeared a single time. The chain joins TRBV7-6 to TRBJ2-7; D not resolved. The length of the CDR3 is 12 residues. With 0 bases removed from V and 6 bases from J, the gap between germline ends came to 6 bases. The germline V gene encodes CDR1 SGHVS and CDR2 FNYEAQ. CDR3 in amino acids: CASSLAPSEQYF. The CDR3 bases are TGTGCCAGCAGCTTAGCTCCGTCCGAGCAGTACTTC.

The gene calls are TRBV5-6 and TRBJ2-1; D gene unclear. Germline-derived CDR1 and CDR2 are SGHDT and YYEEEE. This CDR3 is built from 13 residues. The V and J ends lost 4 bases and 6 bases respectively, with 11 bases between them. The CDR3 nucleotides are TGTGCCAGCAGCCCCGACTTGAGCAATGAGCAGTTCTTC. This encodes CASSPDLSNEQFF. Full variable domain (rest looked up from reference TRBV5-6 and TRBJ2-1): DAGVTQSPTHLIKTRGQQVTLRCSPKSGHDTVSWYQQALGQGPQFIFQYYEEEERQRGNFPDRFSGHQFPNYSSELNVNALLLGDSALYLCASSPDLSNEQFFGPGTRLTVL.

CDR3 DNA sequence: TGTGCCAGCAGCCGATTCCGGGAGGGGGCGCTGGGCGGGGAGCTGTTTTTT. Its protein is CASSRFREGALGGELFF. The chain links TRBV7-8 to TRBJ2-2; a weak D match, TRBD2 (8 bases). Germline CDR1 and CDR2: SGHVS and FQNEAQ. The CDR3 length is 17 residues. V gave up 5 bases and J gave up 7 bases, with 23 bases separating them.

The sample holds many counts of this clone. This chain links TRBV5-1 with TRBJ2-3; TRBD2 matches 9 bases. Losses at the gene ends were 3 bases for V and 3 bases for J; bases not matched to a gene: 8. The CDR3 is made up of 16 amino acids. Germline assignment: CDR1 SGHRS and CDR2 YFSETQ. CDR3 loop: CASSSGTSTATDTQYF. The CDR3 DNA follows: TGCGCCAGCAGCTCTGGGACTAGCACCGCTACAGATACGCAGTATTTT.

This chain links TRBV19 with TRBJ2-3, with a possible D match to TRBD2 (5 bases). The V gene's germline CDR1 is LNHDA and CDR2 SQIVND (reference sequence). This CDR3 contains 14 residues. V lost 7 bases to trimming and J lost 1 base, with 12 bases between them. CDR3 region: CASNSRERTDTQYF. CDR3 nucleotide sequence: TGTGCCAGTAACTCCCGGGAACGCACAGATACGCAGTATTTT.

The rearrangement joins TRBV2 to TRBJ2-7, with D perhaps TRBD2 (6 bases). The CDR3 spans 15 residues. Trimming took 3 bases from V and 6 from J, leaving 18 bases between them. Germline CDR1 SNHLY, CDR2 FYNNEI. The CDR3: CASSEQGRNGGEQYF. As DNA, the CDR3 is TGTGCCAGCAGTGAGCAGGGACGGAACGGGGGCGAGCAGTACTTC. Drawing the rest from reference TRBV2 and TRBJ2-7, the complete variable domain is EPEVTQTPSHQVTQMGQEVILRCVPISNHLYFYWYRQILGQKVEFLVSFYNNEISEKSEIFDDQFSVERPDGSNFTLKIRSTKLEDSAMYFCASSEQGRNGGEQYFGPGTRLTVT.

In the case of this clone: No DNA is shown, since the ends of the CDR3 on it are uncertain; the CDR3 is the one TCRdb lists. The V and J genes are TRBV6-1 and TRBJ2-7; the table assigns TRBD1, which was not confirmed against the DNA. The germline gives CDR1 MNHNS, CDR2 SASEGT. Counting both end residues, the CDR3 totals 14 amino acids. CDR3 region: CASILDRGRSEQYF.

J is TRBJ2-7 and V is TRBV5-1; 9 bases fit TRBD1. This CDR3 contains 14 residues. Germline CDR1 is SGHRS and CDR2 is YFSETQ. The V segment lost 4 bases and the J segment 2 bases; nucleotides outside the gene matches: 4. CDR3 region: CASSVGDRAYEQYF. In DNA, the CDR3 is TGCGCCAGCAGCGTTGGGGACAGGGCCTACGAGCAGTACTTC.

V gene TRBV4-1 combines with J gene TRBJ2-1; TRBD2 aligns across 8 bases. Losses at the gene ends were 2 bases for V and 5 bases for J; bases not matched to a gene: 14. CDR3 length: 18 amino acids. The germline CDR1 and CDR2 sequences are MGHRA and YSYEKL. The CDR3 DNA is TGCGCCAGCAGCCAATATGGCGGGAGGCCGGTTTGGCACAATGAGCAGTTCTTC. Its protein is CASSQYGGRPVWHNEQFF.

This sequence joins TRBV7-6 and TRBJ2-1; a weak D match, TRBD2 (6 bases). Trimming cost V 1 base and J 9 bases, with 16 bases left between them. The CDR3 loop spans 15 amino acids. Germline V gene lookup returns CDR1 SGHVS and CDR2 FNYEAQ. CDR3 coding DNA: TGTGCCAGCAGCTTAGGGGCGGGGTCTGGTGGTGAGCAGTTCTTC. The encoded protein is CASSLGAGSGGEQFF. The full variable domain, its missing parts supplied by reference TRBV7-6 and TRBJ2-1, is GAGVSQSPRYKVTKRGQDVALRCDPISGHVSLYWYRQALGQGPEFLTYFNYEAQQDKSGLPNDRFSAERPEGSISTLTIQRTEQRDSAMYRCASSLGAGSGGEQFFGPGTRLTVL.

The V call is TRBV9, the J call TRBJ2-3; 7 bases agree with TRBD2. Germline CDR1 reads SGDLS; CDR2 reads YYNGEE. This CDR3 has 17 amino acids. Trimming removed 6 bases from V and 6 bases from J; junction bases left unmatched: 19. CDR3 nucleotide sequence: TGTGCCAGCAACGCCTTACGCGGGTGGGAGGGCCGCGATACGCAGTATTTT. This sequence encodes CASNALRGWEGRDTQYF. Filled out from reference TRBV9 and TRBJ2-3, the complete variable domain reads DSGVTQTPKHLITATGQRVTLRCSPRSGDLSVYWYQQSLDQGLQFLIQYYNGEERAKGNILERFSAQQFPDLHSELNLSSLELGDSALYFCASNALRGWEGRDTQYFGPGTRLTVL.

This rearrangement joins TRBV7-8 to TRBJ2-7; tentative D call: TRBD1 (6 bases). The germline V gene encodes CDR1 SGHVS and CDR2 FQNEAQ. V dropped 5 bases and J dropped 0 bases, with 8 bases sitting between them. The CDR3 is made up of 13 amino acids. CDR3 amino acids: CASSQDSSYEQYF. The CDR3 DNA reads as TGTGCCAGCAGCCAGGACAGCTCCTACGAGCAGTACTTC. The whole variable domain, filled in from reference TRBV7-8 and TRBJ2-7, reads GAGVSQSPRYKVAKRGQDVALRCDPISGHVSLFWYQQALGQGPEFLTYFQNEAQLDKSGLPSDRFFAERPEGSVSTLKIQRTQQEDSAVYLCASSQDSSYEQYFGPGTRLTVT.

CDR3 sequence: CASNQAGNTIYF. The CDR3 region has the DNA TGTGCCAGCAATCAGGCTGGAAACACCATATATTTT. V is TRBV7-9 and J is TRBJ1-3, with D unresolved. The CDR3 loop spans 12 amino acids. CDR1 and CDR2 from the germline V gene are SEHNR and FQNEAQ (reference sequence). Trimming cost V 7 bases and J 2 bases, with 6 bases left between them.

This chain uses TRBV2 with TRBJ2-4; 8 nucleotides agree with TRBD2. The CDR3 sequence is 14 residues long. CDR1 and CDR2 (germline): SNHLY, FYNNEI. V lost 6 bases, J lost 6 bases, and 7 bases stayed unmatched. The CDR3: CASSAGTSGNIQYF. CDR3 DNA: TGTGCCAGCAGCGCCGGGACTAGTGGAAACATTCAGTACTTC.

Note on this clone: Germline is not matched at one junction end, which may reflect a read error. The chain combines TRBV6-5 with TRBJ1-1; the match to TRBD1 covers 7 bases. This CDR3 is 15 amino acids long. Germline V gene data show CDR1 as MNHEY and CDR2 as SVGAGI. The CDR3 nucleotides read TGTGCCAGCAGTCCCCCTACAGGGGTAAAGAATGAAGCTTCCTTT. It encodes CASSPPTGVKNEASF.